This is a list of T cell receptor beta chains from one sample in a study of cytomegalovirus exposure and HLA in healthy donors. TCRdb keeps only in-frame clones here, not all; method: immunoSEQ multiplex PCR. This table holds some 160,000 clones, just over 90% found once. Sequencing input: PBMCs. These receptors were obtained from a man aged 18 to 29 in good health and CMV-seronegative. The CDR3 runs from the conserved cysteine through the conserved F or W. A D gene is named only where the DNA matches it firmly. Clone size is shown for a subset of rows, as once, few, many or a class of expanded clone.

TGTGCCAGCAGCTTAGAATCAGACAGGGGGCATTCACCCCTCCACTTT | CASSLESDRGHSPLHF | TRBD1 | - | TRBJ1-6 | TRBV11-2
TGTGCCAGCTTCCCGGGACAGCTAAGCTCTGGAAACACCATATATTTT | CASFPGQLSSGNTIYF | TRBD1 | - | TRBJ1-3 | TRBV7-6
TGTGCCAGCAGCACCCGGACAGGGGGCGCAGGTCAGCCCCAGCATTTT | CASSTRTGGAGQPQHF | TRBD1 | - | TRBJ1-5 | TRBV5-8
TGCGCCAGCAGCCAAGACCCGATAGCGGGGGGGCTTTACGAGCAGTACTTC | CASSQDPIAGGLYEQYF | TRBD2 | - | TRBJ2-7 | TRBV4-1
TGTGCCAGCAGCTCCCGACCCGACAAAAACCCCTACAATGAGCAGTTCTTC | CASSSRPDKNPYNEQFF | - | - | TRBJ2-1 | TRBV7-9
TGTGCCAGCAGCTTAGCGGGGCCATACAATGAGCAGTTCTTC | CASSLAGPYNEQFF | TRBD2 | - | TRBJ2-1 | TRBV5-4
TGTGCCAGCAGCCTTTACACCGGGGAGCTGTTTTTT | CASSLYTGELFF | - | - | TRBJ2-2 | TRBV7-3
TGTGCCACCGGGCGTAATCAGAACACTGAAGCTTTCTTT | CATGRNQNTEAFF | - | - | TRBJ1-1 | TRBV15
TGCGCCAGCAACCGGGACAGGGGGTATGGCTACACCTTC | CASNRDRGYGYTF | TRBD1 | - | TRBJ1-2 | TRBV10-2
TGTGCCAGCAGCTTGCGACTAGCGGGGCCCAAACGGGAGACCCAGTACTTC | CASSLRLAGPKRETQYF | TRBD2 | - | TRBJ2-5 | TRBV7-6
TGCGCCAGCAGCCCCCCGGCCGTCGGACAGGACACAGATACGCAGTATTTT | CASSPPAVGQDTDTQYF | TRBD1 | - | TRBJ2-3 | TRBV5-1
TGTGCCAGCGCCGACATGGGGCGGCGAGATGACTTAAATGGCTACACCTTC | CASADMGRRDDLNGYTF | - | - | TRBJ1-2 | TRBV7-9
TGCGCCAGCAGCCTACAGGGGGCGCGTTATGGCTACACCTTC | CASSLQGARYGYTF | TRBD1 | few | TRBJ1-2 | TRBV5-1
TGTGCCAGCAGCTTAGTCGCGGAGCGTAGTGAAAAACTGTTTTTT | CASSLVAERSEKLFF | - | once | TRBJ1-4 | TRBV7-9
TGTGCCAGCAGTTACGGGGGGGGTGTTACTGAAGCTTTCTTT | CASSYGGGVTEAFF | - | - | TRBJ1-1 | TRBV6-5
TGTGCCAGCAGCTTAGGTTACAGTGACCCCCTCCACTTT | CASSLGYSDPLHF | - | - | TRBJ1-6 | TRBV7-8
TGTGCCAGCAGGAAGACAGGGAATAACAATGAGCAGTTCTTC | CASRKTGNNNEQFF | TRBD1 | - | TRBJ2-1 | TRBV5-8
TGTGCCAGCAGCTTACGACAGGGAGCAGAGACCCAGTACTTC | CASSLRQGAETQYF | TRBD1 | - | TRBJ2-5 | TRBV13
TGCGCCAGCAGCCAAGGACACTCCTACAATGAGCAGTTCTTC | CASSQGHSYNEQFF | - | - | TRBJ2-1 | TRBV4-1
TGTGCCAGTAGTATGGACAGGGGGCTTGAGGACTATGGCTACACCTTC | CASSMDRGLEDYGYTF | TRBD1 | - | TRBJ1-2 | TRBV19
TGTGCCAGCAGTTTAAACGACAGGCTCAATCAGCCCCAGCATTTT | CASSLNDRLNQPQHF | - | - | TRBJ1-5 | TRBV27
TGTGCCTGGAGTGTCCTCCGGGGGGGCAGTGAGCAGTACTTC | CAWSVLRGGSEQYF | TRBD2 | once | TRBJ2-7 | TRBV30
TGTGCCAGCAGACAGGGGGCTGGGGAGACCCAGTACTTC | CASRQGAGETQYF | TRBD1 | - | TRBJ2-5 | TRBV11-2
TGTGCCAGCAGCGAGGGGACTAGCGGGTCCTACGAGCAGTACTTC | CASSEGTSGSYEQYF | TRBD2 | - | TRBJ2-7 | TRBV9
TGCGCCAGCAGGGGACTAGCGGGAGATACGCAGTATTTT | CASRGLAGDTQYF | TRBD2 | - | TRBJ2-3 | TRBV5-1
TGTGCCAGCAGTGGGAGACAGGGAGATATTGGGCCCCCGACTTTCTTT | CASSGRQGDIGPPTFF | TRBD1 | - | TRBJ1-1 | TRBV2
TGTGCCAGCAGTTTATGGGCTGAGGGAGGCTACACCTTC | CASSLWAEGGYTF | - | - | TRBJ1-2 | TRBV27
TGTGCCAGCAGTTTATATCTTTCCCCGGGACAGACTAACTATGGTAGCTACACCTTC | CASSLYLSPGQTNYGSYTF | TRBD1 | - | TRBJ1-2 | TRBV27
TGCGCCAGCAGCTTGACAGGGTTCACAGATACGCAGTATTTT | CASSLTGFTDTQYF | - | - | TRBJ2-3 | TRBV5-1
TGTGCCAGCAGCTACCCAGGGGGTTTAAACACTGAAGCTTTCTTT | CASSYPGGLNTEAFF | TRBD1 | - | TRBJ1-1 | TRBV11-3
TGTGCCATCTCCCAGGGGGATGGCTACACCTTC | CAISQGDGYTF | TRBD1 | - | TRBJ1-2 | TRBV10-3
TGCGCCAGCAGTCCTAGCGGAAATTACAATGAGCAGTTCTTC | CASSPSGNYNEQFF | TRBD2 | - | TRBJ2-1 | TRBV10-1
TGTGCCAGCAGCTTAGAACCGGACAATGAGCAGTTCTTC | CASSLEPDNEQFF | - | once | TRBJ2-1 | TRBV7-3
TGTGCCAGCAGCCCCGGACAGGCGATATACAATGAGCAGTTCTTC | CASSPGQAIYNEQFF | TRBD1 | once | TRBJ2-1 | TRBV5-5
TGTGCCAGCAGCGTGCCCCTCCTGGGAGACGATTCTAGCACAGATACGCAGTATTTT | CASSVPLLGDDSSTDTQYF | - | - | TRBJ2-3 | TRBV9
TGCGCCAGCAGCTTGCTATGGACAGGGAGGACCGGGGAGCTGTTTTTT | CASSLLWTGRTGELFF | TRBD1 | few | TRBJ2-2 | TRBV5-1
TGTGCCAGCAGCGTAGGCGGGACAGGGATGTCTTCACCCCTCCACTTT | CASSVGGTGMSSPLHF | TRBD1 | once | TRBJ1-6 | TRBV9
TGTGCCAGCTCACTGACAGGGGACACTGAAGCTTTCTTT | CASSLTGDTEAFF | TRBD1 | few | TRBJ1-1 | TRBV18
TGCAGCGTTGCCGGGACAGGGTCTTACAATGAGCAGTTCTTC | CSVAGTGSYNEQFF | TRBD1 | - | TRBJ2-1 | TRBV29-1
TGTGCCAGCTCACCGGAGGGATTGAACACTGAAGCTTTCTTT | CASSPEGLNTEAFF | - | - | TRBJ1-1 | TRBV18
TGTGCCAGCAGCCTTTCCACCGGGGAGCTGTTTTTT | CASSLSTGELFF | - | once | TRBJ2-2 | TRBV9
TGTGCCAGCAGCGTAGACAGGTTCAACTATGGCTACACCTTC | CASSVDRFNYGYTF | - | - | TRBJ1-2 | TRBV9
TGTGCCAGCAGCTTATCCGGTGGCGGGGGGAGGGGAGATACGCAGTATTTT | CASSLSGGGGRGDTQYF | TRBD2 | - | TRBJ2-3 | TRBV7-6
TGTGCCAGCTCACCAGGGGCTCGCACTGAAGCTTTCTTT | CASSPGARTEAFF | - | few | TRBJ1-1 | TRBV18
TGCGCCAGCAGACAACAGGTTAATGAGCAGTTCTTC | CASRQQVNEQFF | - | - | TRBJ2-1 | TRBV5-1
TGTGCCAGCAGCTTCCCGGGCGGGGTATCCAACCACGAGCAGTACTTC | CASSFPGGVSNHEQYF | - | - | TRBJ2-7 | TRBV7-8
TGTGCCAGCAGTTCCCTGGGCAGGGGAGTCGGCAATCAGCCCCAGCATTTT | CASSSLGRGVGNQPQHF | - | - | TRBJ1-5 | TRBV28
TGTGCCTGGAGGTCAGGGGGCGCAGGGTTTAGTGAAAAACTGTTTTTT | CAWRSGGAGFSEKLFF | TRBD1 | - | TRBJ1-4 | TRBV30
TGTGCCAGCAACTGGGGACTAGATTACAATGAGCAGTTCTTC | CASNWGLDYNEQFF | TRBD2 | - | TRBJ2-1 | TRBV11-3